The entry below describes one T cell receptor beta chain. This specimen belongs to a study of blood T cell repertoires in COVID-19. Overall study context: Researchers got acute and convalescent COVID-19 samples from the United States, Italy and Spain. T cells, B-cell-depleted T cells, or PBMCs provided the cDNA or gDNA that served as material.

In the original processing: The authors estimated nucleated cell counts from reference gene primer amplification. Data came from immunoSEQ multiplex PCR; TCRdb stores just in-frame clones and leaves some out. Clone size and the V and J calls come from that table; the DNA yielded D and trimming. The sample consists of 400,000 to 500,000 clones, 80% to 90% of them appearing once. The V gene's germline CDR1 is SGHKS and CDR2 YYEKEE (reference sequence). The CDR3 covers 11 residues. Trimming took off 2 bases at V and 7 bases at J, with 3 bases between the two ends. The receptor comes from a woman aged 25 to 39 with active or convalescent COVID-19. The chain employs TRBV5-5 and TRBJ1-4; no clear D gene. The sequenced material came from peripheral blood. The DNA of the CDR3 is TGTGCCAGCAGCTTCAGTGAAAAACTGTTTTTT. This gives the protein CASSFSEKLFF. Full variable domain (missing parts from reference TRBV5-5 and TRBJ1-4): DAGVTQSPTHLIKTRGQQVTLRCSPISGHKSVSWYQQVLGQGPQFIFQYYEKEERGRGNFPDRFSARQFPNYSSELNVNALLLGDSALYLCASSFSEKLFFGSGTQLSVL.